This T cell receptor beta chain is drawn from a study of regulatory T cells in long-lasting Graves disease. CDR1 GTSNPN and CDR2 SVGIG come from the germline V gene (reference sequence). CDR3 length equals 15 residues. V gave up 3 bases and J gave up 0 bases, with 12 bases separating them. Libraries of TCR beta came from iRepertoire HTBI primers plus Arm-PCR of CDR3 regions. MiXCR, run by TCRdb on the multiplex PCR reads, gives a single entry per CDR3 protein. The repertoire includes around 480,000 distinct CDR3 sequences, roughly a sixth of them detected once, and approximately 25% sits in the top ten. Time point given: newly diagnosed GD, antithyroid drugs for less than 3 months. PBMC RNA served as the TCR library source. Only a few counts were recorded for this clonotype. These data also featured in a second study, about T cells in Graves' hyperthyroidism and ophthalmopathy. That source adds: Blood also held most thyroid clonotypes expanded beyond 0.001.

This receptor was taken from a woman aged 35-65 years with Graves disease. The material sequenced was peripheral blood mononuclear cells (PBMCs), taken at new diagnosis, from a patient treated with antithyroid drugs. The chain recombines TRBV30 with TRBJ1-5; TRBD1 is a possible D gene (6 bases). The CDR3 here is CAWREDSLSNQPQHF. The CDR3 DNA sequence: TGTGCCTGGAGAGAGGACAGCCTTAGCAATCAGCCCCAGCATTTT.